This T cell receptor (beta chain) appears in the sequencing data of a study of T cell responses to AZD1222 COVID-19 vaccine. With regard to this clone: Its antigen is not known.

Germline CDR1 reads LGHNA; CDR2 reads YSLEER. The CDR3 runs to 18 residues. Trimming removed 0 bases from V and 4 bases from J; junction bases left unmatched: 10. Whole-study results and caveats: Across the whole spike, CD4 TCRs peaked at regions 160-218 and 743-854. Among the donors, most were white British and more were female, and clonal diversity was possibly underestimated. It was only after the peak T cell response that any repertoires were sampled. Seropositivity was recorded at baseline in only five to seven AZD1222 recipients.

Sequencing was performed with immunoSEQ multiplex PCR; in TCRdb, only in-frame clones are kept and a portion is missing. The sample yields 75,000 to 100,000 clones, around 90% seen once. The chain is built from TRBV4-3 and TRBJ2-4; 9 bases fit TRBD2. The clonotype comes from an adult in good health. The sequenced sample was peripheral blood, obtained on day 0 of AZD1222 vaccination. Written as DNA, the CDR3 is TGCGCCAGCAGCCAAGATTCGGGCGGGAGGGCCTGGAAAAACATTCAGTACTTC. Translating it yields CASSQDSGGRAWKNIQYF.